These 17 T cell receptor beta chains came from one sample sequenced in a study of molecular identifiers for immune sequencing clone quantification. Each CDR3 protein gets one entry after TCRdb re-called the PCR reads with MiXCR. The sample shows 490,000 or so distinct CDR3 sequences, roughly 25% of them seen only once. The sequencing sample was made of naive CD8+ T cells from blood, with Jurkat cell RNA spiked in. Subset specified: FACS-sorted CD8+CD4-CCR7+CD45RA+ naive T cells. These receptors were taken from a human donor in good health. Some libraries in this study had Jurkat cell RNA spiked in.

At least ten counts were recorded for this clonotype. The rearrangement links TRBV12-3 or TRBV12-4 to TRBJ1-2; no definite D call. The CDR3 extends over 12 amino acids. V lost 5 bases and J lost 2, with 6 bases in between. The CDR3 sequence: CASSGQNYGYTF. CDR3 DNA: TGTGCCAGCAGTGGGCAGAACTATGGCTACACCTTC.

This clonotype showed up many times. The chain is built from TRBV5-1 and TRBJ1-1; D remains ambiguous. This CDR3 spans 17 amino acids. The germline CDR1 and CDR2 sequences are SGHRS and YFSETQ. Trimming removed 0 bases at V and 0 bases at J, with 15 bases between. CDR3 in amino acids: CASSLGLPSTLNTEAFF. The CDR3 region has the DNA TGCGCCAGCAGCTTGGGCTTGCCGTCTACCCTGAACACTGAAGCTTTCTTT.

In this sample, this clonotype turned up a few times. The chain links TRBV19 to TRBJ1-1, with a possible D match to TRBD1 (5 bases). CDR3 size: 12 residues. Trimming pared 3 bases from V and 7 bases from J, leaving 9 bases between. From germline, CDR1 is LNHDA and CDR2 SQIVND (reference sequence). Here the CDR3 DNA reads TGTGCCAGTAGTATTGGGGACCGTGAAGCTTTCTTT. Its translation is CASSIGDREAFF.

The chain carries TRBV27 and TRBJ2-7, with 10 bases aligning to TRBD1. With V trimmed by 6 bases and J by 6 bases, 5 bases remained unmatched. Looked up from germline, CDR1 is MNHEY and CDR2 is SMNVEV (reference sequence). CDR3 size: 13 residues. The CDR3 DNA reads TGTGCCAGCAGGAAGGGACAGGGGTCCGAGCAGTACTTC. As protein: CASRKGQGSEQYF.

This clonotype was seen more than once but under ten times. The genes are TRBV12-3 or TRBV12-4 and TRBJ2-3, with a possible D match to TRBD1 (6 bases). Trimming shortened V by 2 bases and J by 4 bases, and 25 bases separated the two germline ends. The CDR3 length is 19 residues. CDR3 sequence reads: CASSLFLSGTGSSPDTQYF. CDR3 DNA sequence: TGTGCCAGCAGTTTATTCCTCTCCGGAACAGGGTCAAGTCCAGATACGCAGTATTTT.

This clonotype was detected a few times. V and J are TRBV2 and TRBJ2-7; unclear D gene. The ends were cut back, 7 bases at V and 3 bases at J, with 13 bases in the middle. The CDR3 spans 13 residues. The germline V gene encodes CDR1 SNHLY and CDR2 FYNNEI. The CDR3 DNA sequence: TGTGCCAGCAATCCCAACAGCGACTACGAGCAGTACTTC. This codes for CASNPNSDYEQYF.

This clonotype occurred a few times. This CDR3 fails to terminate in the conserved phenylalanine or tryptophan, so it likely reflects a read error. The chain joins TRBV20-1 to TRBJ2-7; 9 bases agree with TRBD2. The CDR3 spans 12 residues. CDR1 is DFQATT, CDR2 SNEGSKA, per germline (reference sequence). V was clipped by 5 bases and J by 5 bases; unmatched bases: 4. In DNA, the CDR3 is TGCAGTGCTCAGGGACTAGCCCACGAGCAGTACTCC. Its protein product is CSAQGLAHEQYS.

The CDR3 nucleotides are TGTGCCAGCAGCTTGGGGGAGTCGAGCAATCAGCCCCAGCATTTT. Amino acids: CASSLGESSNQPQHF. This chain links TRBV5-8 with TRBJ1-5; D remains ambiguous. Trimming cost V 0 bases and J 1 base, with 8 bases left between them. From germline, CDR1 is SGHTS and CDR2 YDEGEE. The CDR3 consists of 15 residues. The full variable domain, its missing parts supplied by reference TRBV5-8 and TRBJ1-5, is EAGVTQSPTHLIKTRGQQATLRCSPISGHTSVYWYQQALGLGLQFLLWYDEGEERNRGNFPPRFSGRQFPNYSSELNVNALELEDSALYLCASSLGESSNQPQHFGDGTRLSIL.

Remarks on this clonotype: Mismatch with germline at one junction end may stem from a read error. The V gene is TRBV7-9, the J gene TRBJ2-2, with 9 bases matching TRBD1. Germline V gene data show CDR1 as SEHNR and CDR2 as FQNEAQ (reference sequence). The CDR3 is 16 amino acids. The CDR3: CASSPPDRGKAGQLFF. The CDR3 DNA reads TGTGCCAGCAGCCCCCCGGACAGGGGTAAAGCCGGGCAGCTCTTTTTT.

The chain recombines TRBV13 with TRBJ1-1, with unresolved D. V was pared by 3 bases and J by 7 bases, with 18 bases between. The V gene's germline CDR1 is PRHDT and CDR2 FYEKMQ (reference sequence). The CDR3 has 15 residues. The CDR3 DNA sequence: TGTGCCAGCAGCTTCGGCCCGGGCCCCGTTGATGAAGCTTTCTTT. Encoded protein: CASSFGPGPVDEAFF.

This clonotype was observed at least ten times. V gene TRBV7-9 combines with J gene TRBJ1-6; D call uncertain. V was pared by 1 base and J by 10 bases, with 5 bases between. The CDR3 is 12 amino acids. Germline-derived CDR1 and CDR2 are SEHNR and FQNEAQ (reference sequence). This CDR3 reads CASSLDSSPLHF. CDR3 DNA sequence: TGTGCCAGCAGCTTAGATTCCTCACCCCTCCACTTT.

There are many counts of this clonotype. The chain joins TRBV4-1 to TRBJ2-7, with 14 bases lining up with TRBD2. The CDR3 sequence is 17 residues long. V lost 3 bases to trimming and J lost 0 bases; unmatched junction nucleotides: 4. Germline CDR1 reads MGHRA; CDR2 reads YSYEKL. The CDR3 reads CASSQGLAGASSYEQYF. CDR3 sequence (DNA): TGCGCCAGCAGCCAGGGACTAGCGGGGGCTAGCTCCTACGAGCAGTACTTC.

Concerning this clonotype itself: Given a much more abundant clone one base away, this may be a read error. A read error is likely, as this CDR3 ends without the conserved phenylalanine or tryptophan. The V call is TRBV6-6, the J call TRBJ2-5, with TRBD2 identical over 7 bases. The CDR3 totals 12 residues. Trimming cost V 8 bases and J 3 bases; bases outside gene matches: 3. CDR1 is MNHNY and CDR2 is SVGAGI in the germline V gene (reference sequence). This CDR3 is CASEGREETQYL. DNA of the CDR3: TGTGCCAGCGAAGGGAGGGAAGAGACCCAGTACCTC.

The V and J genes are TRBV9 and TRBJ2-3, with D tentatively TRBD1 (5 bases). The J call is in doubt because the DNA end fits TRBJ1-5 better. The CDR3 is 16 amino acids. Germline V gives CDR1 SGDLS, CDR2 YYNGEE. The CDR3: CASSQEPGLAPDTQHF. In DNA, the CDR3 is TGTGCCAGCAGCCAAGAACCGGGACTAGCGCCAGATACGCAGCATTTT.

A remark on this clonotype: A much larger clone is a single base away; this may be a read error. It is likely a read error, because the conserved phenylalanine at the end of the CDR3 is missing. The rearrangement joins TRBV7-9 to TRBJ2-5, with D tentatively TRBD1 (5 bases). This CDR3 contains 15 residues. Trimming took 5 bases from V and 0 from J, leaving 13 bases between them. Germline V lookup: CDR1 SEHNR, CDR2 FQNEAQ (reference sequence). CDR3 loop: CASSIYLGDQETQYS. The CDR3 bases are TGTGCCAGCAGCATTTATTTAGGGGACCAAGAGACCCAGTACTCC.

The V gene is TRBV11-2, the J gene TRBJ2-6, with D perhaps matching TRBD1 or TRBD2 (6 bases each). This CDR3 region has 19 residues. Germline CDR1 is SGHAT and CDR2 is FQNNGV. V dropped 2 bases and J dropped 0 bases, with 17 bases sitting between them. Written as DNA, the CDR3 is TGTGCCAGCAGCTTATTAGGGGGGCCCCCGGGCTCTGGGGCCAACGTCCTGACTTTC. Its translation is CASSLLGGPPGSGANVLTF. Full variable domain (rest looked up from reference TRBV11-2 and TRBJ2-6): EAGVAQSPRYKIIEKRQSVAFWCNPISGHATLYWYQQILGQGPKLLIQFQNNGVVDDSQLPKDRFSAERLKGVDSTLKIQPAKLEDSAVYLCASSLLGGPPGSGANVLTFGAGSRLTVL.

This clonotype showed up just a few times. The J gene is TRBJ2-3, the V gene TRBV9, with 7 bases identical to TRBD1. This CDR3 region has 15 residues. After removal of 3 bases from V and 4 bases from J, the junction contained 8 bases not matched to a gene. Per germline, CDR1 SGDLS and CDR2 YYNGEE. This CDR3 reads CASSETVGGADTQYF. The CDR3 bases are TGTGCCAGCAGCGAAACCGTAGGGGGCGCAGATACGCAGTATTTT.